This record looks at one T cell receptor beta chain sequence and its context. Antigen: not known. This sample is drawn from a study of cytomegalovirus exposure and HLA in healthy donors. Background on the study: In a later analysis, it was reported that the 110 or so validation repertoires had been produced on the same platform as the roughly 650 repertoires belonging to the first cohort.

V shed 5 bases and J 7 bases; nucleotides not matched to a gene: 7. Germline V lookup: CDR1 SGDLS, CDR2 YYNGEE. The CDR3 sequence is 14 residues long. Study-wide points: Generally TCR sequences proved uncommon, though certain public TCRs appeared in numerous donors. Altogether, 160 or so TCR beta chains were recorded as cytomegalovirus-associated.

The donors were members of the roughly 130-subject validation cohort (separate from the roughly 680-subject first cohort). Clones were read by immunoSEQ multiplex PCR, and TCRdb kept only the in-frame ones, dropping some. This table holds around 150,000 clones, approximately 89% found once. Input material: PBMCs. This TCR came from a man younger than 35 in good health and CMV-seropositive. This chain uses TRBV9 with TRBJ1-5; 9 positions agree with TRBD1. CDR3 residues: CASSRTGDYQPQHF. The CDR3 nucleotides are TGTGCCAGCAGTCGGACAGGGGATTACCAGCCCCAGCATTTT.